A selection of T cell receptor beta chains follows, all from one sample in a study of chemoradiotherapy in HPV16-positive cancers. Some clones are missing from TCRdb's copy, which holds only in-frame ones; the method was immunoSEQ multiplex PCR. Of about 9,200 clones in the sample, about three quarters were seen once. The input for sequencing was tumor tissue, taken from a patient who underwent chemoradiotherapy. Receptors were obtained from a human donor with HPV-associated anogenital cancer. Each CDR3 is given with its conserved first and last residue. Fields, in order: clone size, D gene, V gene, J gene, CDR3 protein, CDR3 DNA. D genes are given only for firm matches. Clone size, where shown, is once, few, many, or a class for clones that have expanded.

>NA|NA|TRBV13|TRBJ2-1
CASSPPGGSYNEQFF
TGTGCCAGCAGCCCCCCAGGAGGGTCCTACAATGAGCAGTTCTTC
>NA|TRBD1|TRBV12-5|TRBJ1-5
CASGLVQRTGERGQPQHF
TGTGCTAGTGGTTTGGTCCAACGCACAGGGGAAAGGGGTCAGCCCCAGCATTTT
>once|TRBD1|TRBV5-1|TRBJ1-1
CASSYLTGEGTEAFF
TGCGCCAGCAGCTACCTCACAGGGGAAGGAACTGAAGCTTTCTTT
>few|TRBD1|TRBV11-3|TRBJ2-7
CASTPGQGSYEQYF
TGTGCCAGCACCCCGGGACAGGGGTCCTACGAGCAGTACTTC
>NA|TRBD2|TRBV19|TRBJ2-7
CASSMYARGTSPSSYEQYF
TGTGCCAGTAGTATGTACGCGAGAGGGACTAGCCCAAGCTCCTACGAGCAGTACTTC
>NA|NA|TRBV30|TRBJ2-3
CAGGTTDTQYF
TGTGCCGGGGGGACCACAGATACGCAGTATTTT
>NA|TRBD1|TRBV27|TRBJ2-6
CASSSQGALGANVLTF
TGTGCCAGCAGTTCGCAGGGGGCGCTTGGGGCCAACGTCCTGACTTTC
>NA|NA|TRBV28|TRBJ1-2
CASSAVGRLANYGYTF
TGTGCCAGCAGTGCCGTGGGCCGACTAGCTAACTATGGCTACACCTTC
>few|NA|TRBV9|TRBJ2-2
CASSVEGTGELFF
TGTGCCAGCAGCGTTGAGGGCACCGGGGAGCTGTTTTTT
>NA|TRBD1|TRBV4-3|TRBJ1-5
CASSRRQGGDQPQHF
TGCGCCAGCAGCCGCAGACAGGGGGGAGATCAGCCCCAGCATTTT
>few|NA|TRBV7-3|TRBJ2-3
CASTPTGSFGDTQYF
TGTGCCAGCACCCCTACAGGGTCCTTTGGGGATACGCAGTATTTT
>few|NA|TRBV20-1|TRBJ1-1
CSARENTEAFF
TGCAGTGCTAGGGAGAACACTGAAGCTTTCTTT
>NA|NA|TRBV7-2|TRBJ1-2
CASAANRGEYGYTF
TGTGCCAGCGCTGCGAACAGAGGGGAATATGGCTACACCTTC
>NA|TRBD2|TRBV7-6|TRBJ2-2
CASSPRILAVNTGELFF
TGTGCCAGCAGCCCACGGATTCTAGCGGTGAACACCGGGGAGCTGTTTTTT
>few|NA|TRBV5-4|TRBJ2-3
CASTLSLATTDTQYF
TGTGCCAGCACCCTATCCCTAGCGACCACAGATACGCAGTATTTT
>NA|NA|TRBV28|TRBJ2-7
CASSLVARGEQYF
TGTGCCAGCAGTTTAGTAGCTCGCGGGGAGCAGTACTTC
>NA|NA|TRBV5-6|TRBJ1-2
CASAEVEGHSGYTF
TGTGCCAGCGCTGAAGTGGAGGGACATAGCGGCTACACCTTC
>NA|NA|TRBV2|TRBJ2-7
CASTRGGTVYEQYF
TGTGCCAGCACCCGCGGCGGGACAGTCTACGAGCAGTACTTC
>NA|NA|TRBV5-5|TRBJ2-1
CASSQPLRSYNEQFF
TGTGCCAGCAGCCAGCCGCTTAGATCCTACAATGAGCAGTTCTTC